The 3 T cell receptor beta chains below all came from one sample that was sequenced in a study of CD8 T cells in ankylosing spondylitis. Using its own MiXCR run on the 5' RACE reads, TCRdb lists one record per CDR3 protein. The data show some 340,000 distinct CDR3 sequences, under 15% seen once. Sequences were obtained from blood, either unsorted or a sorted T cell fraction (not recorded which). The source of these receptors is a male donor with ankylosing spondylitis or in good health (not recorded which).

This clonotype was recorded a few times. CDR3 bases: TGTGCCAGCAGTGAATACCAGCGGGAGGGTAAGGGGGAGGGTAATGAGCAGTTCTTC. It translates to CASSEYQREGKGEGNEQFF. This chain connects TRBV25-1 to TRBJ2-1; 10 bases are shared with TRBD2. The CDR3 sequence is 19 residues long. Trimming took 0 bases from V and 7 from J; bases not matched to a gene: 15. Germline assignment: CDR1 MGHDK and CDR2 SYGVNS.

This clonotype was observed a handful of times. This chain connects TRBV11-2 to TRBJ1-1, with D tentatively TRBD1 (5 bases). V was trimmed by 3 bases and J by 6 bases, leaving 17 bases between them. The CDR3 contains 15 residues. Germline values: CDR1 SGHAT, CDR2 FQNNGV. CDR3 DNA sequence: TGTGCCAGCAGCTTCACAGGAGGAAGGATAGCTGAAGCTTTCTTT. This translates into CASSFTGGRIAEAFF.

This rearrangement joins TRBV5-6 to TRBJ2-4, with D perhaps matching TRBD2 (7 bases). The V gene lost 4 bases and the J gene lost 0 bases, with 11 bases spanning the gap. Germline CDR1 and CDR2: SGHDT and YYEEEE. The length of the CDR3 is 15 residues. CDR3: CASSKGGVAKNIQYF. CDR3 DNA sequence: TGTGCCAGCAGCAAAGGGGGGGTAGCCAAAAACATTCAGTACTTC.